These 8 T cell receptor beta chains share one sample of origin, sequenced in a study of human T cells and chemical hapten exposure. Extraction of total RNA was performed on unfractionated whole blood. TCRdb ran MiXCR on the 5' RACE reads and lists one entry per CDR3 protein. The table has 65,000 to 95,000 distinct CDR3 sequences, about 7.7% seen once. Receptor source: a male donor in good health.

This clonotype was observed a few times. The chain has TRBV7-2 and TRBJ1-2; D call uncertain. Trimming removed 5 bases from V and 5 bases from J, with 9 bases in between. The CDR3 sequence is 12 residues long. Germline CDR1 is SGHTA and CDR2 is FQGNSA. CDR3 residues: CASSAGVYGYTF. DNA of the CDR3: TGTGCCAGCAGCGCGGGAGTGTATGGCTACACCTTC.

In its sample, this clonotype was seen many times. The rearrangement joins TRBV19 to TRBJ2-5; either TRBD1 or TRBD2 may fit D (6 bases each). V was clipped by 5 bases and J by 2 bases, with 12 bases between them. CDR3 length equals 14 residues. The germline CDR1 and CDR2 sequences are LNHDA and SQIVND (reference sequence). CDR3 sequence (DNA): TGTGCCAGTAGTGGGGGGCGAAGGCAAGAGACCCAGTACTTC. This encodes CASSGGRRQETQYF. Looking up the rest from reference TRBV19 and TRBJ2-5 gives the full variable domain: DGGITQSPKYLFRKEGQNVTLSCEQNLNHDAMYWYRQDPGQGLRLIYYSQIVNDFQKGDIAEGYSVSREKKESFPLTVTSAQKNPTAFYLCASSGGRRQETQYFGPGTRLLVL.

Only a few counts were recorded for this clonotype. The rearrangement uses TRBV12-3 or TRBV12-4 and TRBJ1-2; D unclear. Trimming left V 5 bases short and J 1 base short, with 8 bases between. The CDR3 runs to 13 residues. CDR3 nucleotides: TGTGCCAGCAGTGAGGCGTTTAACTATGGCTACACCTTC. Translating it yields CASSEAFNYGYTF.

The chain joins TRBV7-8 to TRBJ1-4; a possible D gene is TRBD1 (6 bases). Per the germline V gene, CDR1 is SGHVS and CDR2 is FQNEAQ. The ends were cut back, 1 base at V and 7 bases at J, with 13 bases in the middle. The CDR3 runs to 15 residues. The CDR3 bases are TGTGCCAGCAGCTTAGATCAAGGGGGTGTTGAAAAACTGTTTTTT. It specifies CASSLDQGGVEKLFF.

This clonotype was seen only a few times. The CDR3, as DNA: TGTGCCAGCAGCCAAGATCATTCTAGCGGGATCATCTTCTACGAGCAGTACTTC. Its protein product is CASSQDHSSGIIFYEQYF. The V call is TRBV3-1, the J call TRBJ2-7, with 9 positions matching TRBD2. The V segment lost 0 bases and the J segment 3 bases; nucleotides outside the gene matches: 12. Germline values: CDR1 LGHDT, CDR2 YNNKEL (reference sequence). This CDR3 has 18 amino acids.

This clonotype has only a few counts. The chain links TRBV20-1 to TRBJ2-3, with 7 bases aligning to TRBD1. Germline values: CDR1 DFQATT, CDR2 SNEGSKA (reference sequence). This CDR3 has 13 amino acids. Trimming took 7 bases from V and 1 from J; bases not matched to a gene: 5. As DNA, the CDR3 is TGCAGTGTTGGACAGGACGGCACAGATACGCAGTATTTT. This gives the protein CSVGQDGTDTQYF.

This clonotype was counted many times. The chain carries TRBV7-6 and TRBJ2-3; weak D call: TRBD2 (6 bases). The V end was cut by 4 bases, the J end by 3 bases, with 14 bases between. Germline assignment: CDR1 SGHVS and CDR2 FNYEAQ. The CDR3 is made up of 15 amino acids. The CDR3 bases are TGTGCCAGCAGCTCGCCGGGAGTCATGACAGATACGCAGTATTTT. This encodes CASSSPGVMTDTQYF.

This clonotype was counted between two and nine times. V gene TRBV29-1 combines with J gene TRBJ1-4; a possible D gene is TRBD1 (5 bases). Trimming cost V 1 base and J 3 bases, with 6 bases left between them. The CDR3 totals 13 residues. Germline CDR1 is SQVTM and CDR2 is ANQGSEA. The CDR3 sequence is CSVEGGPNEKLFF. The CDR3, as DNA: TGCAGCGTTGAAGGGGGCCCTAATGAAAAACTGTTTTTT.